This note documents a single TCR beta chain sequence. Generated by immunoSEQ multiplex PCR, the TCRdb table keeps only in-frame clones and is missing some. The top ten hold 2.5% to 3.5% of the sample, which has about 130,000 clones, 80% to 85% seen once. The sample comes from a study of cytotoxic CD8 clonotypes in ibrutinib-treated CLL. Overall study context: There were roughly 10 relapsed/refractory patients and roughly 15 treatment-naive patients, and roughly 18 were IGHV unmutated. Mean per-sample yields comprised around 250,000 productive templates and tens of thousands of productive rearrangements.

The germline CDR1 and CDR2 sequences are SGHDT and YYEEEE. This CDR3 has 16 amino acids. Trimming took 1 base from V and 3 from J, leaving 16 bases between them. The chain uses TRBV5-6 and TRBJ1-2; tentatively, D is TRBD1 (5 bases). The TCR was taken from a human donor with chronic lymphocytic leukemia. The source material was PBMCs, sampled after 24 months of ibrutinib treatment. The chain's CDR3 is CASSLSRVIIDYGYTF. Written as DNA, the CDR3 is TGTGCCAGCAGCTTGTCCAGGGTAATTATTGACTATGGCTACACCTTC.